The present T cell receptor beta chain was sequenced within a study of cytomegalovirus exposure and HLA in healthy donors. Study details: Some 85 million unique TCRs, all from HLA-typed donors, were included in an early release of the data.

Trimming shortened V by 0 bases and J by 3 bases, and 6 bases separated the two germline ends. This CDR3 has 14 residues. Germline-derived CDR1 and CDR2 are SGHRS and YFSETQ. The PCR used 60 Vbeta and 13 Jbeta primers. Sequencing used immunoSEQ multiplex PCR; TCRdb keeps in-frame clones, though not all of them. The table lists 150,000 to 200,000 clones, over 60% of them singletons. The TCR originated in a woman in her forties or fifties in good health and CMV-seronegative. Sequences were obtained from PBMCs. The rearrangement uses TRBV5-1 and TRBJ2-2; D perhaps matches TRBD2 (6 bases). In nucleotides, the CDR3 is TGCGCCAGCAGCTTGGCGGGAGACACCGGGGAGCTGTTTTTT. This encodes CASSLAGDTGELFF.